The rows below give T cell receptor beta chains drawn from one sample of a study of blood T cells in healthy people across ages. One entry per CDR3 protein results from TCRdb running MiXCR on the 5' RACE reads. The sample lists about 2 million distinct CDR3 sequences, just under 50% occurring once. Source material: blood. These receptors were collected from a woman aged 40 to 50 in good health. Each CDR3 is given with its conserved first and last residue. A D gene is named only where the DNA matches it firmly. Rows give clone size only sometimes, using once, few, many, or a class for an expanded clone.

cdr3_length	v_call	j_call	clone_size	d_call	cdr3_aa	cdr3_nt
15	TRBV20-1	TRBJ1-2	once	-	CSARDTWTAYYGYTF	TGCAGTGCTAGAGATACATGGACAGCCTACTATGGCTACACCTTC
16	TRBV4-2	TRBJ1-4	-	TRBD1	CASSPRDRAANEKLFF	TGTGCCAGCAGCCCGCGGGACAGGGCGGCTAATGAAAAACTGTTTTTT
15	TRBV7-9	TRBJ2-5	-	-	CASSLVSIAGETQYF	TGTGCCAGCAGCTTAGTTAGTATCGCCGGAGAGACCCAGTACTTC
15	TRBV5-1	TRBJ2-3	few	TRBD2	CASSLEASGADTQYF	TGCGCCAGCAGCTTGGAGGCCAGCGGGGCAGATACGCAGTATTTT
19	TRBV5-1	TRBJ2-2	-	-	CASSLVLGANDQNTGELFF	TGCGCCAGCAGCTTGGTTCTGGGGGCGAATGATCAGAACACCGGGGAGCTGTTTTTT
15	TRBV5-6	TRBJ2-7	few	-	CASSFVTGGTYEQYF	TGTGCCAGCAGCTTCGTAACCGGAGGGACCTACGAGCAGTACTTC
17	TRBV4-2	TRBJ1-6	-	TRBD1	CASSQGLLGTENSPLHF	TGTGCCAGCAGCCAGGGACTCTTAGGGACAGAAAATTCACCCCTCCACTTT
14	TRBV24-1	TRBJ2-7	few	TRBD1	CATSDPGQAREQYF	TGTGCCACCAGTGACCCGGGACAGGCACGCGAGCAGTACTTC
15	TRBV27	TRBJ1-1	-	-	CASSLSPDGRTEAFF	TGTGCCAGCAGTTTATCCCCGGACGGGCGTACTGAAGCTTTCTTT
15	TRBV28	TRBJ2-5	few	-	CASSLRDSGFREQYF	TGTGCCAGCAGCCTCCGGGACAGTGGGTTTCGGGAGCAGTACTTC
13	TRBV6-1	TRBJ2-7	-	-	CASSEQAHYEQYF	TGTGCCAGCAGTGAACAGGCACACTACGAGCAGTACTTC
16	TRBV7-8	TRBJ2-1	-	TRBD1	CASSLEGTVFYNEQFF	TGTGCCAGCAGCTTAGAGGGGACAGTCTTCTACAATGAGCAGTTCTTC
16	TRBV5-1	TRBJ2-1	few	TRBD1	CASSLLTGASYNEQFF	TGCGCCAGCAGCTTATTGACAGGGGCCTCCTACAATGAGCAGTTCTTC
11	TRBV20-1	TRBJ1-1	-	-	CSARGMIEAFF	TGCAGTGCTAGAGGCATGATTGAAGCTTTCTTT
14	TRBV20-1	TRBJ2-1	-	-	CSALRSGFGNEQFF	TGCAGTGCTTTGCGGAGCGGGTTCGGCAATGAGCAGTTCTTC
13	TRBV7-9	TRBJ1-1	-	-	CASSWGQNTEAFF	TGTGCCAGCAGCTGGGGACAGAACACTGAAGCTTTCTTT
19	TRBV4-1	TRBJ2-3	few	-	CASSQDEGSVGWGADTQYF	TGCGCCAGCAGCCAAGATGAGGGCAGTGTAGGTTGGGGGGCAGATACGCAGTATTTT
15	TRBV20-1	TRBJ1-1	-	-	CSARDQGRLNTEAFF	TGCAGTGCTAGAGATCAGGGCAGGTTGAACACTGAAGCTTTCTTT
13	TRBV29-1	TRBJ2-3	few	-	CSLRRDSTDTQYF	TGCAGCCTCCGTAGGGACAGCACAGATACGCAGTATTTT
14	TRBV5-1	TRBJ1-6	-	TRBD1	CASSLTTGGAPLHF	TGCGCCAGCAGCCTAACCACAGGGGGAGCACCCCTCCACTTT
13	TRBV4-1	TRBJ2-3	-	-	CASRPQGPDTQYF	TGCGCCAGCAGACCACAGGGCCCAGATACGCAGTATTTT
12	TRBV27	TRBJ2-3	many	TRBD2	CASRGGPDTQYF	TGTGCCAGCCGGGGGGGCCCAGATACGCAGTATTTT
14	TRBV28	TRBJ2-7	few	-	CASSPAGGLYEQYF	TGTGCCAGCAGTCCGGCTGGGGGACTTTACGAGCAGTACTTC
15	TRBV15	TRBJ2-5	-	TRBD1	CATSRHDRGRETQYF	TGTGCCACCAGCAGACATGACAGGGGGCGAGAGACCCAGTACTTC
16	TRBV20-1	TRBJ2-5	-	TRBD2	CSAEGSSSGGLETQYF	TGCAGTGCTGAAGGGAGTTCTAGCGGGGGGCTCGAGACCCAGTACTTC
12	TRBV29-1	TRBJ2-3	few	-	CSVEGPDLTQYF	TGCAGCGTTGAAGGTCCGGATCTAACGCAGTATTTT
16	TRBV5-1	TRBJ1-2	-	-	CASSLGTGYGNYGYTF	TGCGCCAGCAGCTTGGGTACAGGGTACGGAAACTATGGCTACACCTTC